The 28 T cell receptor beta chains reported below all come from one sample, sequenced in a study of cytomegalovirus exposure and HLA in healthy donors. Clones were read by immunoSEQ multiplex PCR, and TCRdb kept only the in-frame ones, dropping some. The table records 160,000 or so clones, 84% of them present only once. What was sequenced was PBMCs. These receptors were obtained from a man aged 25 to 40 in good health and CMV-seropositive.

The CDR3 region has the DNA TGTGCCAGCAAGCGGTCAAAGGCGGGTGAGCAGTTCTTC. Amino acid sequence: CASKRSKAGEQFF. The rearrangement uses TRBV6-5 and TRBJ2-1, with D maybe TRBD2 (5 bases). CDR1 MNHEY and CDR2 SVGAGI come from the germline V gene. The CDR3 contains 13 residues. Trimming took off 7 bases at V and 9 bases at J, with 16 bases between the two ends.

The chain joins TRBV7-2 to TRBJ2-7; 8 nucleotides align to TRBD2. This CDR3 is 14 amino acids long. Looked up from germline, CDR1 is SGHTA and CDR2 is FQGNSA. The trim removed 5 bases at V and 7 bases at J, leaving 10 bases unmatched. The CDR3 DNA sequence: TGTGCCAGCAGCACCGGGGGGGCGGTTAGGGAGCAGTACTTC. It yields the protein CASSTGGAVREQYF.

The gene calls are TRBV29-1 and TRBJ1-1; unclear D gene. Germline CDR1 is SQVTM and CDR2 is ANQGSEA. The CDR3 runs 11 residues. Trimming took off 6 bases at V and 5 bases at J, with 10 bases between the two ends. CDR3 sequence: CSVATGTEAFF. The CDR3, as DNA: TGCAGCGTGGCGACGGGGACTGAAGCTTTCTTT.

This clone has only a few counts. The gene calls are TRBV11-2 and TRBJ1-4; 9 bases fit TRBD1. The CDR3 totals 14 residues. Germline lookup yields CDR1 SGHAT and CDR2 FQNNGV. With 5 bases clipped from V and 8 bases from J, the junction kept 6 bases outside the gene matches. CDR3 in DNA: TGTGCCAGCAGCCAGGACAGGGGTAGGGAAAAACTGTTTTTT. Its translation is CASSQDRGREKLFF.

This rearrangement joins TRBV9 to TRBJ2-3; D remains unclear. Germline assignment: CDR1 SGDLS and CDR2 YYNGEE. The CDR3 runs 15 residues. V lost 0 bases and J 4 bases, leaving 12 bases between the germline ends. CDR3 DNA sequence: TGTGCCAGCAGCGTAGACCCCCCTAACGCAGATACGCAGTATTTT. This encodes CASSVDPPNADTQYF. The full variable domain, with the rest looked up from reference TRBV9 and TRBJ2-3, is DSGVTQTPKHLITATGQRVTLRCSPRSGDLSVYWYQQSLDQGLQFLIQYYNGEERAKGNILERFSAQQFPDLHSELNLSSLELGDSALYFCASSVDPPNADTQYFGPGTRLTVL.

This sequence joins TRBV19 and TRBJ2-2, with D maybe TRBD1 (5 bases). The CDR3 is made up of 18 amino acids. Deletions cut 11 bases from V and 2 bases from J, with 27 bases between. Germline V gene sequence: CDR1 LNHDA, CDR2 SQIVND (reference sequence). CDR3 in DNA: TGTGCCTCCCGGGTGCGGTTCTCCGGACACCAAAACACCGGGGAGCTGTTTTTT. It yields the protein CASRVRFSGHQNTGELFF. The full variable domain, completed using reference TRBV19 and TRBJ2-2, is DGGITQSPKYLFRKEGQNVTLSCEQNLNHDAMYWYRQDPGQGLRLIYYSQIVNDFQKGDIAEGYSVSREKKESFPLTVTSAQKNPTAFYLCASRVRFSGHQNTGELFFGEGSRLTVL.

The CDR3 region is CASSVDPRDRNYGYTF. Written as DNA, the CDR3 is TGTGCCAGCAGCGTAGACCCCCGGGACAGAAACTATGGCTACACCTTC. The V and J genes are TRBV9 and TRBJ1-2; 7 bases line up with TRBD1. The length of the CDR3 is 16 residues. V trimming: 0 bases; J trimming: 2 bases; junction bases outside the gene matches: 7. Germline V gene data show CDR1 as SGDLS and CDR2 as YYNGEE.

This clone was picked up one time. The rearrangement uses TRBV28 and TRBJ1-2; 11 nucleotides line up with TRBD1. The CDR3 extends over 11 amino acids. Germline-derived CDR1 and CDR2 are MDHEN and SYDVKM. CDR3 nucleotide sequence: TGTGCGACGGACAGGGGGCCTGGCTACACCTTC. Its translation: CATDRGPGYTF.

The rearrangement links TRBV12-5 to TRBJ2-3, with a tentative D call TRBD2 (6 bases). This CDR3 has 17 residues. Trimming shortened V by 0 bases and J by 4 bases, and 17 bases separated the two germline ends. Germline V gene lookup returns CDR1 LGHNT and CDR2 FRNRAP. The chain's CDR3 is CASGLVLGRKGPDTQYF. The CDR3, as DNA: TGTGCTAGTGGTTTGGTACTGGGGAGGAAGGGGCCAGATACGCAGTATTTT.

This chain uses TRBV7-2 with TRBJ2-1; TRBD1 aligns across 8 bases. The CDR3 totals 18 residues. V gave up 3 bases and J gave up 0 bases; unmatched junction bases: 10. In germline, CDR1 is SGHTA, CDR2 FQGNSA. CDR3 DNA sequence: TGTGCCAGCAGCTTTAGGTCTAACAGGGGGATCTCCTACAATGAGCAGTTCTTC. Protein sequence: CASSFRSNRGISYNEQFF.

V and J are TRBV5-4 and TRBJ2-1; possible D gene TRBD1, 5 bases. Trimming removed 3 bases at V and 7 bases at J, with 11 bases between. CDR1 SGHNT and CDR2 YYREEE come from the germline V gene (reference sequence). The CDR3 is 13 amino acids. The DNA of the CDR3 is TGTGCCAGCAGCTCTCAGGGATGGAATGAGCAGTTCTTC. Its translation: CASSSQGWNEQFF.

The gene calls are TRBV30 and TRBJ1-2; D unclear. V was pared by 4 bases and J by 7 bases, with 16 bases between. The CDR3 length is 13 residues. Looked up from germline, CDR1 is GTSNPN and CDR2 is SVGIG (reference sequence). The CDR3 DNA is TGTGCCTGGAAGTTGGCAGATCGCTCTGGCTACACCTTC. Translation: CAWKLADRSGYTF.

This chain links TRBV28 with TRBJ2-2; a weak D match, TRBD1 (6 bases). Germline CDR1 MDHEN, CDR2 SYDVKM. The CDR3 is 15 residues long. Trimming shortened V by 5 bases and J by 4 bases, and 14 bases separated the two germline ends. CDR3 in DNA: TGTGCCAGCAGTATCTGGGGGCGGACCACCGGGGAGCTGTTTTTT. It codes for CASSIWGRTTGELFF.

The chain is built from TRBV5-6 and TRBJ1-2, with TRBD1 identical over 9 bases. Germline trimming cut 4 bases from V and 6 bases from J; bases unmatched to any gene: 10. The CDR3 contains 15 residues. The germline CDR1 and CDR2 sequences are SGHDT and YYEEEE. This chain's CDR3 is CASSPGTGNGDGYTF. CDR3 in DNA: TGTGCCAGCAGCCCCGGGACAGGGAATGGGGATGGCTACACCTTC.

This chain links TRBV11-2 with TRBJ2-2, with D possibly matching TRBD1 (7 bases). Germline assignment: CDR1 SGHAT and CDR2 FQNNGV. Trimming cost V 2 bases and J 4 bases, with 11 bases left between them. This CDR3 region has 15 residues. DNA of the CDR3: TGTGCCAGCAGCTTATTCCAGGGGGGCACCGGGGAGCTGTTTTTT. Translating gives CASSLFQGGTGELFF.

Concerning this clone: The junction does not match germline at one end; this may be a read error. The chain uses TRBV28 and TRBJ2-6; D gene unclear. Per the germline V gene, CDR1 is MDHEN and CDR2 is SYDVKM. The CDR3 is made up of 16 amino acids. CDR3 DNA: TGTGCCAGCGGTTTTGGAATGGGCGTCCGGGCCAACGTCCTGACTTTC. It specifies CASGFGMGVRANVLTF.

The CDR3 sequence: CASRLDRTDTQYF. The CDR3 nucleotides are TGTGCCAGTAGACTAGACCGCACAGATACGCAGTATTTT. The chain links TRBV7-3 to TRBJ2-3; D is perhaps TRBD2 (6 bases). Trimming removed 9 bases at V and 1 base at J, with 11 bases between. From germline, CDR1 is SGHTA and CDR2 FQGTGA. The CDR3 has 13 amino acids.

In this sample, this clone turned up a few times. The gene calls are TRBV5-1 and TRBJ1-4, with 8 bases that match TRBD1. CDR1 and CDR2 from the germline V gene are SGHRS and YFSETQ. J gave up 10 bases and V 0 bases, and 5 bases lay outside the gene matches. CDR3 length equals 14 residues. The CDR3 nucleotides read TGCGCCAGCAGCTTGGGACAGGGGAACGGAAAACTGTTTTTT. Translated: CASSLGQGNGKLFF. Filled out from reference TRBV5-1 and TRBJ1-4, the complete variable domain reads KAGVTQTPRYLIKTRGQQVTLSCSPISGHRSVSWYQQTPGQGLQFLFEYFSETQRNKGNFPGRFSGRQFSNSRSEMNVSTLELGDSALYLCASSLGQGNGKLFFGSGTQLSVL.

The V gene is TRBV2, the J gene TRBJ1-3, with D tentatively TRBD1 (5 bases). This CDR3 has 15 amino acids. Germline V gene sequence: CDR1 SNHLY, CDR2 FYNNEI. With 10 bases removed from V and 4 bases from J, the gap between germline ends came to 20 bases. The CDR3 reads CAIIATGRVGNTIYF. CDR3 nucleotide sequence: TGTGCCATCATCGCCACGGGCAGGGTGGGAAACACCATATATTTT.

V and J are TRBV14 and TRBJ2-7; 8 bases agree with TRBD2. Germline values: CDR1 SGHDN, CDR2 FVKESK. With V trimmed by 0 bases and J by 0 bases, 13 bases remained unmatched. CDR3 length: 19 residues. The CDR3 bases are TGTGCCAGCAGCCAAGATTCCGCGGGGGGCCACAACCCCTCCTACGAGCAGTACTTC. Translation: CASSQDSAGGHNPSYEQYF.

The V gene is TRBV5-1, the J gene TRBJ1-2; D may be TRBD1 (5 bases). V lost 0 bases, J lost 0 bases, and 12 bases lay in between. The CDR3 is 16 residues long. Germline assignment: CDR1 SGHRS and CDR2 YFSETQ. The CDR3 protein is CASSLGRGSANYGYTF. Here the CDR3 DNA reads TGCGCCAGCAGCTTGGGCCGGGGGTCAGCTAACTATGGCTACACCTTC.

This clone was seen a few times. The chain's CDR3 is CASSLQREGGTDTQYF. CDR3 DNA: TGCGCCAGCAGTCTCCAGCGGGAGGGCGGCACAGATACGCAGTATTTT. This sequence joins TRBV5-1 and TRBJ2-3; 10 bases are a match to TRBD2. V shed 5 bases and J 1 base; nucleotides not matched to a gene: 7. The CDR3 totals 16 residues. Germline V CDR1 and CDR2: SGHRS, YFSETQ.

The rearrangement uses TRBV30 and TRBJ2-3, with 8 nucleotides matching TRBD2. CDR3 length equals 15 residues. The germline CDR1 and CDR2 sequences are GTSNPN and SVGIG (reference sequence). V was clipped by 3 bases and J by 2 bases; unmatched bases: 7. The CDR3 loop reads CAWSARGGHTDTQYF. The CDR3 region has the DNA TGTGCCTGGAGCGCCCGGGGGGGGCACACAGATACGCAGTATTTT. The entire variable domain, with the rest obtained from reference TRBV30 and TRBJ2-3, is as follows: SQTIHQWPATLVQPVGSPLSLECTVEGTSNPNLYWYRQAAGRGLQLLFYSVGIGQISSEVPQNLSASRPQDRQFILSSKKLLLSDSGFYLCAWSARGGHTDTQYFGPGTRLTVL.

The chain is built from TRBV5-1 and TRBJ1-3, with a tentative D call TRBD1 (5 bases). The CDR3 is made up of 15 amino acids. The V gene's germline CDR1 is SGHRS and CDR2 YFSETQ. Deletions cut 0 bases from V and 6 bases from J, with 13 bases between. This CDR3 is CASSLGGPPENTIYF. DNA of the CDR3: TGCGCCAGCAGCTTGGGGGGCCCCCCAGAAAACACCATATATTTT.

V is TRBV10-2 and J is TRBJ2-1; 8 positions agree with TRBD2. This CDR3 region has 18 residues. V shed 4 bases, J shed 7 bases, and the junction held 18 bases outside the gene matches. Germline loops: CDR1 WSHSY, CDR2 SAAADI. CDR3 residues: CASSGPSLLAVRGNEQFF. Here the CDR3 DNA reads TGCGCCAGCAGTGGTCCGTCGTTACTAGCGGTGAGGGGAAATGAGCAGTTCTTC.

The V call is TRBV29-1, the J call TRBJ2-1; 7 bases are shared with TRBD2. The CDR3 loop spans 15 amino acids. With 7 bases clipped from V and 0 bases from J, the junction kept 9 bases outside the gene matches. Germline CDR1 SQVTM, CDR2 ANQGSEA. CDR3 DNA sequence: TGCAGCGGCCCTAAGCGGGAACGCTCCTACAATGAGCAGTTCTTC. Amino acid sequence: CSGPKRERSYNEQFF.

The V and J genes are TRBV5-4 and TRBJ2-3, with TRBD2 matching over 9 bases. The CDR3 consists of 15 residues. J lost 5 bases, V lost 2 bases, and 6 bases had no gene match. The germline V gene has CDR1 SGHNT and CDR2 YYREEE (reference sequence). The CDR3 DNA reads TGTGCCAGCAGCTTCCGGCGGGAGGGCCGAGATACGCAGTATTTT. Translated: CASSFRREGRDTQYF. Using reference TRBV5-4 and TRBJ2-3 for the parts outside the CDR3, the full variable domain is ETGVTQSPTHLIKTRGQQVTLRCSSQSGHNTVSWYQQALGQGPQFIFQYYREEENGRGNFPPRFSGLQFPNYSSELNVNALELDDSALYLCASSFRREGRDTQYFGPGTRLTVL.

The chain joins TRBV5-1 to TRBJ1-1; the D gene is possibly TRBD1 (6 bases). The CDR3 contains 14 residues. V was clipped by 3 bases and J by 0 bases, with 9 bases between them. CDR1 is SGHRS, CDR2 YFSETQ, per germline. The CDR3 spells CASSYGTMNTEAFF. The CDR3 nucleotides are TGCGCCAGCAGCTATGGGACAATGAACACTGAAGCTTTCTTT. The full variable domain, in which reference TRBV5-1 and TRBJ1-1 provide the parts outside the CDR3, is KAGVTQTPRYLIKTRGQQVTLSCSPISGHRSVSWYQQTPGQGLQFLFEYFSETQRNKGNFPGRFSGRQFSNSRSEMNVSTLELGDSALYLCASSYGTMNTEAFFGQGTRLTVV.